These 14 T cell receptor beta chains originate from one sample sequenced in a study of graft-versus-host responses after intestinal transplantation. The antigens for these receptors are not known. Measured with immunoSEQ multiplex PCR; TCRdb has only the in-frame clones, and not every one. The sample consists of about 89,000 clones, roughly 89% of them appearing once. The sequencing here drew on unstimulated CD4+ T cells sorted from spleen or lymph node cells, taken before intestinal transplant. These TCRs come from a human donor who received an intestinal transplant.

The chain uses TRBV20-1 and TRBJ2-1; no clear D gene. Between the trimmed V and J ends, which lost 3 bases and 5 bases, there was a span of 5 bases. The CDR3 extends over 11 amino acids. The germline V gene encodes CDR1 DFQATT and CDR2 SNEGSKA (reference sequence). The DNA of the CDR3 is TGCAGTGCTAGGTTTAACAATGAGCAGTTCTTC. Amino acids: CSARFNNEQFF.

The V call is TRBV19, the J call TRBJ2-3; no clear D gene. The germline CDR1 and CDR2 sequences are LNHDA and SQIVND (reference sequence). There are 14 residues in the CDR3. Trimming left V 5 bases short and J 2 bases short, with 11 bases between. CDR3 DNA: TGTGCCAGTAGTGATACAGTGTCCACAGATACGCAGTATTTT. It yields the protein CASSDTVSTDTQYF.

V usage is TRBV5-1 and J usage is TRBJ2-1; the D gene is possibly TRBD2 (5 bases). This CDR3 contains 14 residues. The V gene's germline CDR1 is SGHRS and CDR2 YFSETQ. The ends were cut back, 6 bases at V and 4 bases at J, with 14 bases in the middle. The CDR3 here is CASTSSRLYNEQFF. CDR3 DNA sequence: TGCGCCAGCACTTCTAGCAGATTATACAATGAGCAGTTCTTC.

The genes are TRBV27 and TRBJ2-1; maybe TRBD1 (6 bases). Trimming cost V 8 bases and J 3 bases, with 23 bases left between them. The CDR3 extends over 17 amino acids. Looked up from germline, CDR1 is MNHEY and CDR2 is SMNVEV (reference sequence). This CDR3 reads CASYTGLASWGYNEQFF. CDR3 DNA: TGTGCCAGCTATACAGGGCTGGCTAGCTGGGGCTACAATGAGCAGTTCTTC.

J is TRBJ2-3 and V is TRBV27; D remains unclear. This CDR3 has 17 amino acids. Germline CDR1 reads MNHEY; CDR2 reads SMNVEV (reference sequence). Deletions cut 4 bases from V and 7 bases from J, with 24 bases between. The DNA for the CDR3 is TGTGCCAGCAGTTATGGGTCGGCGGCTACCAAGACAAATACGCAGTATTTT. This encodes CASSYGSAATKTNTQYF.

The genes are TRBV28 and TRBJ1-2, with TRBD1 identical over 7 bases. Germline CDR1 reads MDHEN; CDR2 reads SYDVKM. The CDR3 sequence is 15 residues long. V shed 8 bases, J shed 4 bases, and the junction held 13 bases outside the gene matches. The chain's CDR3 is CASGSFIGGGYGYTF. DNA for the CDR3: TGTGCCAGCGGAAGTTTTATAGGGGGCGGCTATGGCTACACCTTC.

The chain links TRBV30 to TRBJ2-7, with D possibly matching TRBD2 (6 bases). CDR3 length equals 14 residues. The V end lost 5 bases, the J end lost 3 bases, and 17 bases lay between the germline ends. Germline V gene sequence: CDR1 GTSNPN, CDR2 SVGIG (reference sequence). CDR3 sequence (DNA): TGTGCCTGGCTAACGGAGGGTGGGAGCTACGAGCAGTACTTC. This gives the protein CAWLTEGGSYEQYF.

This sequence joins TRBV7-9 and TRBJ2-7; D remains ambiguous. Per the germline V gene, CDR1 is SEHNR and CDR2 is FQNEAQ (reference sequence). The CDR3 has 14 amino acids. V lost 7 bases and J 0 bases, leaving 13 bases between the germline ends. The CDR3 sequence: CASKASAYSYEQYF. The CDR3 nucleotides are TGTGCCAGCAAAGCGTCGGCTTACTCCTACGAGCAGTACTTC.

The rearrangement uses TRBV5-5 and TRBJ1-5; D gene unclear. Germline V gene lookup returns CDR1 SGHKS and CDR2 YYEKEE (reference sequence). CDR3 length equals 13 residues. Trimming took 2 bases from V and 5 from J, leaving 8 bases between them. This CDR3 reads CASSFSGDQPQHF. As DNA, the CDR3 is TGTGCCAGCAGCTTCTCCGGTGATCAGCCCCAGCATTTT.

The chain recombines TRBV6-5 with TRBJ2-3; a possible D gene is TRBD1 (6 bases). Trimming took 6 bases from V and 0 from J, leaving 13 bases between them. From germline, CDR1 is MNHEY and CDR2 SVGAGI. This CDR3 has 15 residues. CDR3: CASRSQGSSTDTQYF. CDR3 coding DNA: TGTGCCAGCAGAAGTCAGGGGTCTAGCACAGATACGCAGTATTTT.

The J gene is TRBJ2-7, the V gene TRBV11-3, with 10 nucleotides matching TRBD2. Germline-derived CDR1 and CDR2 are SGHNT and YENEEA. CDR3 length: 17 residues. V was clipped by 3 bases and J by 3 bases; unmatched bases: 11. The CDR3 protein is CASSFKRASGSGYEQYF. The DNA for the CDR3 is TGTGCCAGCAGCTTTAAAAGGGCTAGCGGGAGTGGCTACGAGCAGTACTTC. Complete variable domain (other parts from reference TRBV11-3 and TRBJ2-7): EAGVVQSPRYKIIEKKQPVAFWCNPISGHNTLYWYLQNLGQGPELLIRYENEEAVDDSQLPKDRFSAERLKGVDSTLKIQPAELGDSAVYLCASSFKRASGSGYEQYFGPGTRLTVT.

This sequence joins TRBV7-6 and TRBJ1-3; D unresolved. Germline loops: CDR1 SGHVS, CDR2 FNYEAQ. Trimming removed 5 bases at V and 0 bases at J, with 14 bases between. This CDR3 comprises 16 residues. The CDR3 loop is CASSPDLPSSGNTIYF. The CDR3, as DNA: TGTGCCAGCAGCCCAGACCTGCCGAGCTCTGGAAACACCATATATTTT.

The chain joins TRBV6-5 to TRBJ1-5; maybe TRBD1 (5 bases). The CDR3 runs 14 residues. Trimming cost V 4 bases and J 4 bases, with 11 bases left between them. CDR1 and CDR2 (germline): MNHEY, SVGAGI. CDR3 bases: TGTGCCAGCAGTTCCCCAGGGCCAAATCAGCCCCAGCATTTT. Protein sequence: CASSSPGPNQPQHF.

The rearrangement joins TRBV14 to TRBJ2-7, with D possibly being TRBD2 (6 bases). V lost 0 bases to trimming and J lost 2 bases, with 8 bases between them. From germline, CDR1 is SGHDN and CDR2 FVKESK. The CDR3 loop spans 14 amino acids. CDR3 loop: CASSQELAPYEQYF. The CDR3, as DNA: TGTGCCAGCAGCCAAGAGCTAGCGCCCTACGAGCAGTACTTC.